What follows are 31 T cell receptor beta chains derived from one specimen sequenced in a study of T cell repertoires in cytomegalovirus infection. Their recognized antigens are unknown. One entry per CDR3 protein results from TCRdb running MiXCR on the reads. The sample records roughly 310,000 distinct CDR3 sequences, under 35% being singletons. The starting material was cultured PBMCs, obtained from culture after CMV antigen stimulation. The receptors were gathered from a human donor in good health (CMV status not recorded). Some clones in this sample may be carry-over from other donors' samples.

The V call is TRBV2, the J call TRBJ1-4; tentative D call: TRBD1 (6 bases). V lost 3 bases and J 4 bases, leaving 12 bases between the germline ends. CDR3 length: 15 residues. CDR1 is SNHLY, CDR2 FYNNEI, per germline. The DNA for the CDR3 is TGTGCCAGCAGTGACCCCAGGGGTAGTAATGAAAAACTGTTTTTT. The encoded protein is CASSDPRGSNEKLFF.

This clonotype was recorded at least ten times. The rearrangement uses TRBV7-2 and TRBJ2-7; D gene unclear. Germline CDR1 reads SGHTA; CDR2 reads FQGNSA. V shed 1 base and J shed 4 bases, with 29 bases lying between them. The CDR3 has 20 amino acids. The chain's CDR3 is CASSLGRGYRPEIWFYEQYF. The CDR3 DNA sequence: TGTGCCAGCAGCTTAGGGCGTGGGTACCGGCCAGAAATCTGGTTTTACGAGCAGTACTTC.

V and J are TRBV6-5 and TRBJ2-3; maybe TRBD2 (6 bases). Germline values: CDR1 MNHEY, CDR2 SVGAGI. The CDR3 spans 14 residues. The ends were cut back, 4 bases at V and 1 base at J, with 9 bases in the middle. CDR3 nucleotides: TGTGCCAGCAGTTGGGCTAGCGGCACAGATACGCAGTATTTT. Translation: CASSWASGTDTQYF.

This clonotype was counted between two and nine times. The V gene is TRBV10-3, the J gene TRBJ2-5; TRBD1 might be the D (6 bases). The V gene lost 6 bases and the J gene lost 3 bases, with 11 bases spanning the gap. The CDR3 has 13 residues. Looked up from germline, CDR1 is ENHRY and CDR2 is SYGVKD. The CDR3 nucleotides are TGTGCCATCAGAGTGGCAGGGGAAGAGACCCAGTACTTC. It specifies CAIRVAGEETQYF.

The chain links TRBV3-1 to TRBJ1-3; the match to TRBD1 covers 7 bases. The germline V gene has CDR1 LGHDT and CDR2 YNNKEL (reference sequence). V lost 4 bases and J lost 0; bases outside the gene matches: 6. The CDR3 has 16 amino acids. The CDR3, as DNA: TGTGCCAGCAGCCCCTGGGACAGCAGCTCTGGAAACACCATATATTTT. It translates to CASSPWDSSSGNTIYF.

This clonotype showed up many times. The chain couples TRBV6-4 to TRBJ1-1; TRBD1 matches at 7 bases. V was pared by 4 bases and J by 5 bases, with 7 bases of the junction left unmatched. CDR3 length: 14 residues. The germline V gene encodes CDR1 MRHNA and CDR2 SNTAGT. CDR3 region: CASSVNPGQTEAFF. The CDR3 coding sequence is TGTGCCAGCAGTGTCAACCCGGGACAGACTGAAGCTTTCTTT.

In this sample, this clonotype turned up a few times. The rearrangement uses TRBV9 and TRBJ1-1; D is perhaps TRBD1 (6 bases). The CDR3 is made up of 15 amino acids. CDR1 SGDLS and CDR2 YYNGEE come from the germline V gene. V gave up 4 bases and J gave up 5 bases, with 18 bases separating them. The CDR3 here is CASSPQDSLRTEAFF. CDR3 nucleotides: TGTGCCAGCAGCCCCCAGGACAGTTTGAGGACTGAAGCTTTCTTT.

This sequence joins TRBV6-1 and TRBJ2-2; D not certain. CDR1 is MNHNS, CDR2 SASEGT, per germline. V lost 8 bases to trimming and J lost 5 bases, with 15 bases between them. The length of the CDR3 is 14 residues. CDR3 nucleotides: TGTGCCAGCCAAAAACCTCAGGCTACCGGGGAGCTGTTTTTT. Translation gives CASQKPQATGELFF.

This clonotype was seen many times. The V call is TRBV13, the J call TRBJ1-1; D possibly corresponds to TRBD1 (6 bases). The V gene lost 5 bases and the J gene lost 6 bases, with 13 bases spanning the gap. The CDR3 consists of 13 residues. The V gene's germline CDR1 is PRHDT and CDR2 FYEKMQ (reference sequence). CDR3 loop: CASSPQGRAEAFF. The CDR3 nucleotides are TGTGCCAGCAGCCCTCAGGGGAGGGCTGAAGCTTTCTTT.

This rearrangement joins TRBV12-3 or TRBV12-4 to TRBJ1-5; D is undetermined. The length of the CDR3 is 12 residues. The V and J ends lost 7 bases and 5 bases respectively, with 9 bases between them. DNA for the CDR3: TGTGCCAGCACCCTTGAGGATCAGCCCCAGCATTTT. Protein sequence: CASTLEDQPQHF.

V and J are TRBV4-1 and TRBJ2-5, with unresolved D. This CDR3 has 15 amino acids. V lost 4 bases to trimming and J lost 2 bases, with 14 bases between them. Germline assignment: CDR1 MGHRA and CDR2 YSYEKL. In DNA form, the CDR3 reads TGCGCCAGCAGCCGAACAGAGTTCTCACAAGAGACCCAGTACTTC. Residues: CASSRTEFSQETQYF.

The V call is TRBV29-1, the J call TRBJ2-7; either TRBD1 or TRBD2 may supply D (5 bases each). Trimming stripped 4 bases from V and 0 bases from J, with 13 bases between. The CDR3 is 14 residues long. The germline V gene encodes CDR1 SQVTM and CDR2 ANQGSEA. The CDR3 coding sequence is TGCAGCGTTGGCAGGGCAGGGAGCTCCTACGAGCAGTACTTC. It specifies CSVGRAGSSYEQYF.

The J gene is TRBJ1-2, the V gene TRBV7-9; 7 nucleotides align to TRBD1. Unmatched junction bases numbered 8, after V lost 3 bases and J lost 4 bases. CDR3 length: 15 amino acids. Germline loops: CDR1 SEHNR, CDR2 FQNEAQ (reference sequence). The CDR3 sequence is CASSFGTGDLYGYTF. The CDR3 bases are TGTGCCAGCAGCTTCGGTACAGGGGACCTCTATGGCTACACCTTC.

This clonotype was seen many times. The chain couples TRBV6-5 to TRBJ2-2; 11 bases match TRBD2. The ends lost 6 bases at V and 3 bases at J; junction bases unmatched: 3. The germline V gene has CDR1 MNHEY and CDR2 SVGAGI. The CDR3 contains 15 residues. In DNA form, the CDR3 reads TGTGCCAGCAGCCCGGGACTAGCGGACACCGGGGAGCTGTTTTTT. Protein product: CASSPGLADTGELFF.

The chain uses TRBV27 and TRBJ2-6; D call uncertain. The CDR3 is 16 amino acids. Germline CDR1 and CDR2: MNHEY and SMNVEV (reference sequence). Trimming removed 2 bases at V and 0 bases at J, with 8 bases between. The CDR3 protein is CASSLQRDSGANVLTF. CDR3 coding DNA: TGTGCCAGCAGTTTACAGAGAGACTCTGGGGCCAACGTCCTGACTTTC.

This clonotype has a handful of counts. CDR3 region: CASSEFGQGRIEEETQYF. The CDR3 DNA reads TGTGCCAGCAGTGAATTCGGACAGGGTCGGATAGAAGAAGAGACCCAGTACTTC. V usage is TRBV25-1 and J usage is TRBJ2-5; 8 bases match TRBD1. V lost 1 base and J lost 3; bases outside the gene matches: 13. Germline CDR1 reads MGHDK; CDR2 reads SYGVNS. This CDR3 comprises 18 residues.

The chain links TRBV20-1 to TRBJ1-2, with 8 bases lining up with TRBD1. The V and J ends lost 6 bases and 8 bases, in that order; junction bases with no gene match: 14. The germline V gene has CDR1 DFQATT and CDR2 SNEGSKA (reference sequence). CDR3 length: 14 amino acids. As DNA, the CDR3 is TGCAGTGCGCTTCTCCGGCAGGGGGCGGAGGGCTACACCTTC. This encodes CSALLRQGAEGYTF.

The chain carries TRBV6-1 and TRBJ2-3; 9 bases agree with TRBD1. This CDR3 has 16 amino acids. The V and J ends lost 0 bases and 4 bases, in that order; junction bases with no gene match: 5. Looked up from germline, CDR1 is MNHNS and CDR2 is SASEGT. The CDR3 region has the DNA TGTGCCAGCAGTGAAGCAGTGGGACAGGGCGCAGATACGCAGTATTTT. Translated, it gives CASSEAVGQGADTQYF.

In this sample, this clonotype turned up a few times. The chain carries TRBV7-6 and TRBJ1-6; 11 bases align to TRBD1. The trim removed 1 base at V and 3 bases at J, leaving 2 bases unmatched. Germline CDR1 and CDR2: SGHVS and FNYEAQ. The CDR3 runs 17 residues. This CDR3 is CASSLGTGGLYNSPLHF. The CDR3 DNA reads TGTGCCAGCAGCTTAGGGACAGGGGGCCTCTATAATTCACCCCTCCACTTT.

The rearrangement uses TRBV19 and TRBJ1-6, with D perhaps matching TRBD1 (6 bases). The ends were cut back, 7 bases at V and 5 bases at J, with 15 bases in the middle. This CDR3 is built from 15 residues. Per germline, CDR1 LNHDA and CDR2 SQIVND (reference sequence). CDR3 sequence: CASMGGILDNSPLHF. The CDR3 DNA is TGTGCCAGTATGGGGGGCATATTGGATAATTCACCCCTCCACTTT.

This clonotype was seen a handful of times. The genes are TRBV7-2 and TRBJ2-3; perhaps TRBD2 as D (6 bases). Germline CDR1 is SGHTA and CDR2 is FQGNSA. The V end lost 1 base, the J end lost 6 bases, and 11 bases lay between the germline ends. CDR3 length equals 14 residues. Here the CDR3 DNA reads TGTGCCAGCAGCTTAGGACGGGAGTTGGATACGCAGTATTTT. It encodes CASSLGRELDTQYF.

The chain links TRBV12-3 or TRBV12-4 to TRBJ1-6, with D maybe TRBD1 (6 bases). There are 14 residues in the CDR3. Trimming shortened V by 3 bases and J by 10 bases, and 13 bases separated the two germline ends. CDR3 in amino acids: CASSFRGHLSPLHF. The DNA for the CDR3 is TGTGCCAGCAGTTTTCGGGGGCACCTATCACCCCTCCACTTT.

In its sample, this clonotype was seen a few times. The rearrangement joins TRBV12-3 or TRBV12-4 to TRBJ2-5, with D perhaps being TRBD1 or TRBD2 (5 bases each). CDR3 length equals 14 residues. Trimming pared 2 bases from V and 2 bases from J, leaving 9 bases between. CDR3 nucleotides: TGTGCCAGCAGTTTAATGGGACCACAAGAGACCCAGTACTTC. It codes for CASSLMGPQETQYF.

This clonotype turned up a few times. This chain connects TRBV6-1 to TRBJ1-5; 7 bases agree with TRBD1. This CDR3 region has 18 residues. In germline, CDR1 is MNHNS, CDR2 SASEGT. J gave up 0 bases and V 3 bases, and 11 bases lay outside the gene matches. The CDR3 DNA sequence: TGTGCCAGCAGTGAGAACAGGGGCGGAATCCATAGCAATCAGCCCCAGCATTTT. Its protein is CASSENRGGIHSNQPQHF.

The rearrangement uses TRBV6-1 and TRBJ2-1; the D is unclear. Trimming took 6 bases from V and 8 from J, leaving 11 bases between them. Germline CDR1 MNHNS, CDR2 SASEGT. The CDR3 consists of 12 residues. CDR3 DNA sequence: TGTGCCAGCAGCCGGGCACGGGATGAGCAGTTCTTC. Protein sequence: CASSRARDEQFF.

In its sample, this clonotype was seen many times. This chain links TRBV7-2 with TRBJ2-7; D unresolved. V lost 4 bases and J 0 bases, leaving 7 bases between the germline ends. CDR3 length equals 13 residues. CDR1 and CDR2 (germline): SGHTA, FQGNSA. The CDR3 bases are TGTGCCAGCAGCTCTACGGGCTCCTACGAGCAGTACTTC. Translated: CASSSTGSYEQYF.

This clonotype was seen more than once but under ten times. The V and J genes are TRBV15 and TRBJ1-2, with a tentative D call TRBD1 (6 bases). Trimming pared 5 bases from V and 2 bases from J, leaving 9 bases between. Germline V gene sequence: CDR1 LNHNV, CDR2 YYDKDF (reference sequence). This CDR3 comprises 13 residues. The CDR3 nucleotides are TGTGCCACCAGCGAGGGACAAAACTATGGCTACACCTTC. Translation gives CATSEGQNYGYTF.

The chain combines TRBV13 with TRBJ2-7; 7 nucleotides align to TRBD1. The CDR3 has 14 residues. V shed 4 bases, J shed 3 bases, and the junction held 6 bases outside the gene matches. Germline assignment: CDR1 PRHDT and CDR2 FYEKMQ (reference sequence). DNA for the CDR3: TGTGCCAGCAGCTCAACAGGGGAGAACTACGAGCAGTACTTC. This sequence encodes CASSSTGENYEQYF. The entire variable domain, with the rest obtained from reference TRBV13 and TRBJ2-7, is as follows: AAGVIQSPRHLIKEKRETATLKCYPIPRHDTVYWYQQGPGQDPQFLISFYEKMQSDKGSIPDRFSAQQFSDYHSELNMSSLELGDSALYFCASSSTGENYEQYFGPGTRLTVT.

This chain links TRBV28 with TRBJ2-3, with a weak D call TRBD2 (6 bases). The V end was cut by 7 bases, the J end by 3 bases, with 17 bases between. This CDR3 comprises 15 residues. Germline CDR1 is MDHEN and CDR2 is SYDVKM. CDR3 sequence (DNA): TGTGCCAGCATCGTAGCGGAGGGTGGGACAGATACGCAGTATTTT. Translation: CASIVAEGGTDTQYF.

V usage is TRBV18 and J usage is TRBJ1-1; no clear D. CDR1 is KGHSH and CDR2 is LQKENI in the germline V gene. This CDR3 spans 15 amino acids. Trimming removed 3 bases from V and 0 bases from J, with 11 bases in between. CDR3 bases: TGTGCCAGCTCACCCCCGTTGTCATTGAACACTGAAGCTTTCTTT. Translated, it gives CASSPPLSLNTEAFF.

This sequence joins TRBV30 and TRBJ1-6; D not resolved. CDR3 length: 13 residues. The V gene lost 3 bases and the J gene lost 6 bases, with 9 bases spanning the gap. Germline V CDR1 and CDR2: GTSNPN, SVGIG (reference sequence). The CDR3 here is CAWRVWGNSPLHF. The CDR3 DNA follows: TGTGCCTGGAGGGTCTGGGGTAATTCACCCCTCCACTTT.